This T cell receptor (beta chain) was recovered during a study of blood T cell repertoires in COVID-19. Study as a whole: Whether acute or convalescent, the COVID-19 samples came from the United States, Italy and Spain. PBMCs, B-cell-depleted T cells, or T cells were the source of the cDNA or gDNA that made up the material.

Patients at the Seattle site were enrolled during active infection and followed longitudinally. The V gene's germline CDR1 is ENHRY and CDR2 SYGVKD. The CDR3 covers 15 residues. Trimming cost V 1 base and J 5 bases, with 15 bases left between them. The data were produced by immunoSEQ multiplex PCR, yet TCRdb's version contains in-frame clones alone and is incomplete. The repertoire holds 150,000 to 200,000 clones, with more than 75% as singletons. This rearrangement joins TRBV10-3 to TRBJ2-7; D gene ambiguous. This sequence was found in a woman aged 80 or older with COVID-19, enrolled during active disease. Material: peripheral blood. The CDR3 here is CAISELLAGGNEQYF. CDR3 coding DNA: TGTGCCATCAGTGAGTTGTTGGCAGGTGGTAACGAGCAGTACTTC.